This TCR beta chain was retrieved from a study of vaccination and CD4 T cells after COVID-19. This CDR3 spans 13 amino acids. Germline V CDR1 and CDR2: SNHLY, FYNNEI. Trimming at V came to 7 bases and at J to 2 bases, leaving 4 bases not matched to a gene. Cultured CD4+ T cell DNA underwent sequencing with the Oncomine TCR Beta short-read assay. TCRdb re-derived calls from the PCR reads in MiXCR, one entry per CDR3 protein. The data contain roughly 10,000 distinct CDR3 sequences, about 44% of them singletons. On this clonotype itself: Its cognate antigen is unknown.

Treatment noted: roughly 10-day PBMC culture with coronavirus spike peptide pools or control peptides (ViraFEST assay). According to the study, CD4+ T cells from the unexposed donor were gathered ahead of the COVID-19 pandemic (2011-2018). The material sequenced was CD4+ T cells from blood, cultured in vitro. The rearrangement joins TRBV2 to TRBJ1-2, with 7 bases identical to TRBD1. This sequence was found in a human donor in good health. The CDR3 region has the DNA TGTGCCAGCATTGGAGGGGGCAACTATGGCTACACCTTC. It codes for CASIGGGNYGYTF.